These T cell receptor beta chains were read from a single sample in a study of T cells in Graves' hyperthyroidism and ophthalmopathy. MiXCR, run by TCRdb on the multiplex PCR reads, gives a single entry per CDR3 protein. Of around 450,000 distinct CDR3 sequences listed, around 16% are singletons. The specimen was blood. These receptors originate from a woman under 30 with Graves' hyperthyroidism. Each CDR3 is given with its conserved first and last residue. The D gene is left open where the match is weak. Not every row has a clone size; where given, it reads once, few, many or a size class.

DNA: TGTGCCAGCAGCTTCCGCGGGGACTACAATGAGCAGTTCTTC; CDR3: CASSFRGDYNEQFF; V: TRBV7-6; D: -; J: TRBJ2-1; size: many
DNA: TGCGCCAGCAGCTTGAATAGGGTGGCACCCGGGGAGCTGTTTTTT; CDR3: CASSLNRVAPGELFF; V: TRBV5-1; D: -; J: TRBJ2-2; size: -
DNA: TGTGCCAGCAGCTCAACGCCGACTAGCGGGGAGACCCAGTACTTC; CDR3: CASSSTPTSGETQYF; V: TRBV7-9; D: TRBD2; J: TRBJ2-5; size: many
DNA: TGCAGTGCTAGAGGAGGCAGCCCAGGAAATTCACCCCTCCACTTT; CDR3: CSARGGSPGNSPLHF; V: TRBV20-1; D: -; J: TRBJ1-6; size: many
DNA: TGTGCCAGCAGCACCACGAGCAATCAGCCCCAGCATTTT; CDR3: CASSTTSNQPQHF; V: TRBV2; D: -; J: TRBJ1-5; size: many
DNA: TGTGCCAGCAGTGCGGACAGGTATAGCAATCAGCCCCAGCATTTT; CDR3: CASSADRYSNQPQHF; V: TRBV6-1; D: TRBD1; J: TRBJ1-5; size: -
DNA: TGTGCCAGCAGTCGAAACAGGGACTCAGGAAACACCATATATTTT; CDR3: CASSRNRDSGNTIYF; V: TRBV27; D: -; J: TRBJ1-3; size: many
DNA: TGCAGCGTTTTCGGACTCTCCCTTTACAATGAGCAGTTCTTC; CDR3: CSVFGLSLYNEQFF; V: TRBV29-1; D: -; J: TRBJ2-1; size: many
DNA: TGTGCCAGCTCACCGGGGGACAGGCTCGAGCAGTTCTTC; CDR3: CASSPGDRLEQFF; V: TRBV18; D: TRBD1; J: TRBJ2-1; size: many
DNA: TGTGCCAGCACCGATGCCCAGCGGGGGGGCGCAGATACGCAGTATTTT; CDR3: CASTDAQRGGADTQYF; V: TRBV28; D: TRBD2; J: TRBJ2-3; size: many
DNA: TGTGCCAGCAGCAGGACAGTTAGCAATCAGCCCCAGCATTTT; CDR3: CASSRTVSNQPQHF; V: TRBV3-1; D: -; J: TRBJ1-5; size: -
DNA: TGTGCCTGGGGCCAGGGCTACGACGGTCAGCCCCAGCATTTT; CDR3: CAWGQGYDGQPQHF; V: TRBV30; D: -; J: TRBJ1-5; size: few
DNA: TGTGCCAGCAGCTCGAGCGGGGGGGCGGGAGATACGCAGTATTTT; CDR3: CASSSSGGAGDTQYF; V: TRBV7-3; D: TRBD2; J: TRBJ2-3; size: many
DNA: TGTGCCAGCAGTTCTCTGGAGAACACTGAAGCTTTCTTT; CDR3: CASSSLENTEAFF; V: TRBV9; D: -; J: TRBJ1-1; size: many
DNA: TGTGCCAGCAGCCACCCAGAAACACACACAACTAATGAAAAACTGTTTTTT; CDR3: CASSHPETHTTNEKLFF; V: TRBV7-9; D: -; J: TRBJ1-4; size: many
DNA: TGTGCCGCATCCGCGGGGGCTTGGCAGCCCCAGCATTTT; CDR3: CAASAGAWQPQHF; V: TRBV19; D: -; J: TRBJ1-5; size: many
DNA: TGCGCCAGCAGCTTGGCCTCGCGAATCGAGCAGTACTTC; CDR3: CASSLASRIEQYF; V: TRBV5-1; D: -; J: TRBJ2-7; size: many
DNA: TGTGCCAGTAGTATCGACAGGGGGCCAGGAAACACCATATATTTT; CDR3: CASSIDRGPGNTIYF; V: TRBV19; D: TRBD1; J: TRBJ1-3; size: few
DNA: TGTGCCAGCAGCTCCCCGGGACTAGCTGCGAACACCGGGGAGCTGTTTTTT; CDR3: CASSSPGLAANTGELFF; V: TRBV11-3; D: TRBD2; J: TRBJ2-2; size: many
DNA: TGTGCCAGCAGCTTTAGCGGGGGGGTCTTGGATACGCAGTATTTT; CDR3: CASSFSGGVLDTQYF; V: TRBV7-2; D: TRBD2; J: TRBJ2-3; size: many
DNA: TGTGCCAGCAGCCGATTAGCGGGAGTGACAGATACGCAGTATTTT; CDR3: CASSRLAGVTDTQYF; V: TRBV12-3/TRBV12-4; D: TRBD2; J: TRBJ2-3; size: many
DNA: TGCAGTGCTAGAGATGATTCCAGGGGGTCCTACGAGCAGTACTTC; CDR3: CSARDDSRGSYEQYF; V: TRBV20-1; D: TRBD1; J: TRBJ2-7; size: few
DNA: TGTGCCAGCAGCTTATTACAGGAGGAGACCGTTGAAAAACTGTTTTTT; CDR3: CASSLLQEETVEKLFF; V: TRBV7-9; D: -; J: TRBJ1-4; size: once
DNA: TGTGCCAGCAGCCAAGATTCGGGGTTGAACACCGGGGAGCTGTTTTTT; CDR3: CASSQDSGLNTGELFF; V: TRBV3-1; D: -; J: TRBJ2-2; size: many
DNA: TGTGCCAGCAGCGCAACAAGTTTTGATTCACCCCTCCACTTT; CDR3: CASSATSFDSPLHF; V: TRBV6-1; D: -; J: TRBJ1-6; size: many
DNA: TGTGCCAGCAGGCCCGGGGGGGGCGAGCAGTACTTC; CDR3: CASRPGGGEQYF; V: TRBV2; D: TRBD2; J: TRBJ2-7; size: many
DNA: TGTGCCAGCAGCTTAGACGAGGTGACCCAGTACTTC; CDR3: CASSLDEVTQYF; V: TRBV11-3; D: -; J: TRBJ2-5; size: many
DNA: TGTGCCAGTTCCGCCGGGACTAGACTCAACGAGCAGTACTTC; CDR3: CASSAGTRLNEQYF; V: TRBV19; D: TRBD2; J: TRBJ2-7; size: -
DNA: TGCGCCAGCAGCTTCCCCGACAGGGGGCGCGATGAGCAGTTCTTC; CDR3: CASSFPDRGRDEQFF; V: TRBV5-1; D: TRBD1; J: TRBJ2-1; size: -
DNA: TGTGCCAGCAAGGTCAGCCATAGCAATCAGCCCCAGCATTTT; CDR3: CASKVSHSNQPQHF; V: TRBV28; D: -; J: TRBJ1-5; size: many